This T cell receptor (beta chain) came from a study of blood T cell repertoires in COVID-19. Study in general: The cDNA or gDNA used as material had been derived from T cells, B-cell-depleted T cells, or PBMCs.

Profiled with immunoSEQ multiplex PCR; TCRdb holds only in-frame clones, not every one. This sample has around 230,000 clones, with 80% to 90% found just once. V was clipped by 3 bases and J by 0 bases, with 9 bases between them. This CDR3 spans 14 amino acids. Looked up from germline, CDR1 is GTSNPN and CDR2 is SVGIG (reference sequence). The gene calls are TRBV30 and TRBJ2-4; no definite D call. This TCR derives from a woman in her thirties or forties with active or convalescent COVID-19. Source material: peripheral blood. DNA of the CDR3: TGTGCCTGGAGACCCCTACTAGCCAAAAACATTCAGTACTTC. It encodes CAWRPLLAKNIQYF.